What follows describes a single T cell receptor (beta chain). Its antigen remains unknown. Sequenced by immunoSEQ multiplex PCR; TCRdb stores in-frame clones only, minus some. The sample carries under 2,500 clones, over 45% recorded once. Per germline, CDR1 SGHRS and CDR2 YFSETQ. V shed 4 bases and J shed 4 bases, with 12 bases lying between them. The CDR3 runs 15 residues. This specimen comes from a study of STAT3 mutations in large granular lymphocyte leukemia. Study outcomes and limitations: At least one immunodominant TCR beta clonotype appeared in every T-cell large granular lymphocyte leukemia patient.

V gene TRBV5-1 combines with J gene TRBJ2-6; D ambiguous. Sequencing was performed on peripheral blood mononuclear cells. This receptor was obtained from a man between 60 and 70 years old with T-cell large granular lymphocyte leukemia. Some clones in this sample may be carry-over from other donors' samples. The CDR3 DNA sequence: TGCGCCAGCAGCATTGGAGTATCCGGGGCCAACGTCCTGACTTTC. Protein sequence: CASSIGVSGANVLTF.